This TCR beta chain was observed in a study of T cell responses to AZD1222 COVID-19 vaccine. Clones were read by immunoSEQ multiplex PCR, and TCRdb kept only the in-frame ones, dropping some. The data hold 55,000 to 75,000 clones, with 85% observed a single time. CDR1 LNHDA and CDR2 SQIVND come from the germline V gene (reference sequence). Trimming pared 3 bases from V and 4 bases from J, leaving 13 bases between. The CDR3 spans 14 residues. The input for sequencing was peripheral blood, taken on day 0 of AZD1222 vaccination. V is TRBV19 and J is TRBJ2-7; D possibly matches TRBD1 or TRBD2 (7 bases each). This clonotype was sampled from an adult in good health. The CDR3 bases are TGTGCCAGTAGTATTACAGGGGAGGGGTACGAGCAGTACTTC. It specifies CASSITGEGYEQYF.